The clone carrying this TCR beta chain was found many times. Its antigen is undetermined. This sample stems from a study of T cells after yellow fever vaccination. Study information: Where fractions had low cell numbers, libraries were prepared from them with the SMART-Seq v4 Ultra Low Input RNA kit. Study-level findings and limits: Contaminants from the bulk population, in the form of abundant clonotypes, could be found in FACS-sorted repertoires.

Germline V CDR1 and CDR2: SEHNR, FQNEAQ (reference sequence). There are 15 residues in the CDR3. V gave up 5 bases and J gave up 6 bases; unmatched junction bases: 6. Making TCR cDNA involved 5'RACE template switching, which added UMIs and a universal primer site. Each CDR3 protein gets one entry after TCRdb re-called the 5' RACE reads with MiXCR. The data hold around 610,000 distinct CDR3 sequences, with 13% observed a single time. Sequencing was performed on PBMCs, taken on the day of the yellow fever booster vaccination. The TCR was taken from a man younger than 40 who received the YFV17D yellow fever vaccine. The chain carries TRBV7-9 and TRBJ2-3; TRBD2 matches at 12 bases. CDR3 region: CASSLTSGSSDTQYF. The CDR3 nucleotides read TGTGCCAGCAGCCTGACTAGCGGGAGTTCGGATACGCAGTATTTT.